This T cell receptor (beta chain) was recorded in a study of CD8+CD57+ T cells in acquired aplastic anemia. Selection for sequencing was limited to patients who had shown CD8+CD57+ cell expansion by flow cytometry. Each patient gave a blood sample that was collected before any therapy had been received. CDR3 length: 12 residues. With 8 bases removed from V and 6 bases from J, the gap between germline ends came to 14 bases. Germline assignment: CDR1 LNHDA and CDR2 SQIVND (reference sequence). Profiling that covered TCR beta VDJ and CDR3 relied on genomic DNA as its template. TCRdb analysed the reads with MiXCR anew, one entry per CDR3 protein. The table shows under 250,000 distinct CDR3 sequences, with around 43% occurring only once.

The chain has TRBV19 and TRBJ2-7; no definite D call. The TCR was taken from a human donor with aplastic anemia. Sequenced material: sorted CD4+, CD8+, or CD8+CD57+ T cells (not recorded which) from PBMCs. The CDR3 reads CASLGAYSEQYF. Here the CDR3 DNA reads TGTGCCAGTTTGGGCGCGTACTCCGAGCAGTACTTC.